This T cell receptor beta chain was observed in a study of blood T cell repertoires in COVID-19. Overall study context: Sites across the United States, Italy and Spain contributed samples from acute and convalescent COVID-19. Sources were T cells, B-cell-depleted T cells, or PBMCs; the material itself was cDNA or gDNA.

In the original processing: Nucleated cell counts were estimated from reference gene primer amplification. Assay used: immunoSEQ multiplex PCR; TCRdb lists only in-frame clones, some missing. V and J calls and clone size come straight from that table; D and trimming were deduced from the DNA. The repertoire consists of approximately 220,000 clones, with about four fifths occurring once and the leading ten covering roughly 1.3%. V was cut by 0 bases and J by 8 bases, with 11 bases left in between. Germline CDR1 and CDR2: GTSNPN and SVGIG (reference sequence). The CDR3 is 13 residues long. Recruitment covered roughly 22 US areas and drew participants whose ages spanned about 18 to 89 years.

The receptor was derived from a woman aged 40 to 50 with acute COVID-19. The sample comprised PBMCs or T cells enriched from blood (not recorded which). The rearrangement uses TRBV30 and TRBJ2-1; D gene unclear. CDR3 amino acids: CAWSVLTADEQFF. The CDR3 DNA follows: TGTGCCTGGAGTGTACTAACGGCGGATGAGCAGTTCTTC.